What follows are 20 T cell receptor beta chains derived from one specimen sequenced in a study of post-analysis software for immune sequencing data (dated by TCRdb to between 2015 and 2017). The antigens these receptors bind are not known. The investigation overall reported the following: Patients showed significantly higher frequencies than controls for about five TRBV segments, among them TRBV5-6, TRBV5-1 and TRBV20-1.

The library was prepared using PCR. This sample was sequenced with an Illumina HiSeq 2500. To reduce PCR and sequencing biases, unique molecular identifiers were built into the TCR beta cDNA libraries. In-frame beta chains were kept once TCRdb had trimmed the public reads at Q25 with fastp and called clones with MiXCR. Here each entry gathers all rows of one CDR3 protein and keeps the most common genes and DNA. This sample is represented by approximately 570,000 distinct CDR3 sequences; around 47% of them were singletons. The ten largest clones take up under 2% of the sample. Sequenced input: blood. These receptors were obtained from a girl aged 10 to 17 with multiple sclerosis.

Concerning this clonotype: Germline and junction disagree at one end, which may indicate a read error. This chain links TRBV25-1 with TRBJ2-3; maybe TRBD2 (5 bases). The CDR3 is made up of 15 amino acids. Germline loops: CDR1 MGHDK, CDR2 SYGVNS. Written as DNA, the CDR3 is TGTGCCAGCAGTGAAGAGCTTGCTAGCACAGATACGCGGTATTTT. Amino acid sequence: CASSEELASTDTRYF.

This clonotype was detected only a few times. CDR3: CSVRGPYEQYF. CDR3 nucleotide sequence: TGCAGTGTGCGAGGCCCCTACGAGCAGTACTTC. The chain carries TRBV20-1 and TRBJ2-7; D uncertain. Trimming took off 7 bases at V and 2 bases at J, with 9 bases between the two ends. The CDR3 spans 11 residues. CDR1 is DFQATT and CDR2 is SNEGSKA in the germline V gene (reference sequence).

Only one count was recorded for this clonotype. The CDR3 region is CASSTREYEQYF. The CDR3 nucleotides read TGTGCCAGTAGTACCAGGGAATACGAGCAGTACTTC. The chain combines TRBV19 with TRBJ2-7; D possibly corresponds to TRBD1 (5 bases). The germline gives CDR1 LNHDA, CDR2 SQIVND (reference sequence). The CDR3 extends over 12 amino acids. Deletions cut 4 bases from V and 4 bases from J, with 8 bases between.

The sample holds one count of this clonotype. The chain couples TRBV7-9 to TRBJ1-2; D is uncertain. The V end was cut by 3 bases, the J end by 7 bases, with 9 bases between. The germline V gene has CDR1 SEHNR and CDR2 FQNEAQ (reference sequence). The CDR3 consists of 12 residues. CDR3 coding DNA: TGTGCCAGCAGCTTGTTTGCAGGTGGCTACACCTTC. This encodes CASSLFAGGYTF.

This chain joins TRBV29-1 and TRBJ1-1; the D is unclear. The CDR3 is 15 residues long. V lost 4 bases, J lost 2 bases, and 17 bases lay in between. The germline gives CDR1 SQVTM, CDR2 ANQGSEA. The CDR3 loop is CSVVGTFSPNTEAFF. The CDR3 DNA is TGCAGCGTTGTCGGAACCTTTTCACCTAACACTGAAGCTTTCTTT.

The J gene is TRBJ2-7, the V gene TRBV13, with TRBD2 matching over 9 bases. After removal of 1 base from V and 5 bases from J, the junction contained 6 bases not matched to a gene. Germline-derived CDR1 and CDR2 are PRHDT and FYEKMQ (reference sequence). The CDR3 runs 15 residues. The CDR3 region has the DNA TGTGCCAGCAGCTTAGTCCCGCGGGGGGGCGACGAGCAGTACTTC. Translation gives CASSLVPRGGDEQYF.

Note on this clonotype: The junction departs from germline at one end; a sequencing error may be responsible. The chain has TRBV7-7 and TRBJ2-3; 10 bases line up with TRBD1. This CDR3 contains 17 residues. Germline V CDR1 and CDR2: SSHAT, FNYEAQ (reference sequence). Here the CDR3 DNA reads TGTGCTAGCAGCTTATGGTCCGGGACAGGGGCCACAGATACGCAGTATTTT. Translating it yields CASSLWSGTGATDTQYF. The full variable domain, in which reference TRBV7-7 and TRBJ2-3 provide the parts outside the CDR3, is GAGVSQSPRYKVTKRGQDVTLRCDPISSHATLYWYQQALGQGPEFLTYFNYEAQPDKSGLPSDRFSAERPEGSISTLTIQRTEQRDSAMYRCASSLWSGTGATDTQYFGPGTRLTVL.

In its sample, this clonotype was seen a few times. The chain has TRBV29-1 and TRBJ1-1; D remains unclear. Between the trimmed V and J ends, which lost 2 bases and 6 bases, there was a span of 7 bases. Germline V gives CDR1 SQVTM, CDR2 ANQGSEA. The CDR3 spans 11 residues. Here the CDR3 DNA reads TGCAGCGTTGAAAGGTTTGCTGAAGCTTTCTTT. This codes for CSVERFAEAFF.

A word on this clonotype: At one of its ends the junction is not consistent with the germline gene, which may arise from a read error. V usage is TRBV6-1 and J usage is TRBJ1-1; 7 nucleotides line up with TRBD1. The CDR3 runs to 16 residues. Germline V gene lookup returns CDR1 MNHNS and CDR2 SASEGT. CDR3 nucleotides: TGTGCCAGCACCGAGGAGGGGGCGATGTTGAATACTGAAGCTTTCTTT. As protein: CASTEEGAMLNTEAFF.

The genes are TRBV5-1 and TRBJ2-1; no firm D call. Trimming took 1 base from V and 6 from J, leaving 8 bases between them. Germline lookup yields CDR1 SGHRS and CDR2 YFSETQ. The CDR3 is 13 residues long. For the CDR3, the DNA is TGCGCCAGCAGCTTGTCTACCTGCAATGAGCAGTTCTTC. Translating it yields CASSLSTCNEQFF.

The chain has TRBV5-1 and TRBJ2-5; 8 bases agree with TRBD1. The J call is doubtful: the DNA matches TRBJ2-7 better. This CDR3 region has 15 residues. CDR1 and CDR2 from the germline V gene are SGHRS and YFSETQ. The CDR3 protein is CASSLVGQGGNEQYF. Here the CDR3 DNA reads TGCGCCAGCAGCTTGGTCGGACAGGGAGGAAACGAGCAGTACTTC.

The V gene is TRBV5-1, the J gene TRBJ2-2, with 7 bases identical to TRBD1. The CDR3 contains 14 residues. V lost 4 bases, J lost 4 bases, and 4 bases stayed unmatched. CDR1 and CDR2 from the germline V gene are SGHRS and YFSETQ. The CDR3 DNA reads as TGCGCCAGCAGCCATAGGGGGCTCACCGGGGAGCTGTTTTTT. It yields the protein CASSHRGLTGELFF.

The V and J genes are TRBV12-5 and TRBJ2-3, with D maybe TRBD1 (6 bases). Trimming took 1 base from V and 4 from J, leaving 18 bases between them. CDR3 length equals 17 residues. The germline CDR1 and CDR2 sequences are LGHNT and FRNRAP. The CDR3 region has the DNA TGTGCTAGTGGTTTGGGAGGACCACAGGGTTTGGCAGATACGCAGTATTTT. Its translation is CASGLGGPQGLADTQYF.

V is TRBV10-3 and J is TRBJ2-7; D perhaps matches TRBD2 (5 bases). The ends were cut back, 11 bases at V and 0 bases at J, with 17 bases in the middle. The germline CDR1 and CDR2 sequences are ENHRY and SYGVKD. The CDR3 is made up of 14 amino acids. CDR3 in DNA: TGTGCCCACCAAGAGGGCTATCTCTCCTACGAGCAGTACTTC. This sequence encodes CAHQEGYLSYEQYF.

V usage is TRBV27 and J usage is TRBJ1-2; no firm D call. This CDR3 comprises 16 residues. Trimming pared 8 bases from V and 4 bases from J, leaving 23 bases between. Per germline, CDR1 MNHEY and CDR2 SMNVEV (reference sequence). The CDR3 loop reads CASGPPVRSASYGYTF. CDR3 in DNA: TGTGCCAGCGGGCCCCCGGTGCGGAGCGCATCCTATGGCTACACCTTC.

The chain is built from TRBV4-1 and TRBJ2-5; D is undetermined. The germline V gene encodes CDR1 MGHRA and CDR2 YSYEKL. V lost 1 base to trimming and J lost 11 bases, with 14 bases between them. CDR3 size: 13 residues. The CDR3, as DNA: TGCGCCAGCAGCCAAGTCGGAAATGATGAGCAGTACTTC. Amino acid sequence: CASSQVGNDEQYF.

The chain uses TRBV7-6 and TRBJ2-7; 7 positions match TRBD2. The J segment lost 2 bases and the V segment lost 1 base, leaving 5 bases of the junction unmatched. Germline V gene data show CDR1 as SGHVS and CDR2 as FNYEAQ. This CDR3 is built from 15 residues. The CDR3 sequence: CASSLGGGLPYEQYF. DNA for the CDR3: TGTGCCAGCAGCTTAGGGGGGGGACTACCCTACGAGCAGTACTTC.

The chain uses TRBV12-3 or TRBV12-4 and TRBJ2-3; D might be TRBD1 (6 bases). The length of the CDR3 is 13 residues. V was shortened by 6 bases and J by 6 bases, with 13 bases between the two germline ends. CDR3 nucleotide sequence: TGTGCCAGCAGATACAGGGTTTACGATACGCAGTATTTT. Protein: CASRYRVYDTQYF.

Only a few counts were recorded for this clonotype. The chain is built from TRBV7-2 and TRBJ2-7; TRBD2 aligns across 10 bases. This CDR3 region has 14 residues. Trimming took 5 bases from V and 2 from J; bases not matched to a gene: 3. Germline V gives CDR1 SGHTA, CDR2 FQGNSA. In DNA, the CDR3 is TGTGCCAGCAGCGAGCGGGGGGGCCCCTACGAGCAGTACTTC. Residues: CASSERGGPYEQYF.

The chain carries TRBV20-1 and TRBJ2-2, with D hard to call. With 0 bases removed from V and 2 bases from J, the gap between germline ends came to 10 bases. This CDR3 spans 15 amino acids. CDR1 is DFQATT and CDR2 is SNEGSKA in the germline V gene (reference sequence). Written as DNA, the CDR3 is TGCAGTGCTAGAGATCTTAGGGATAACACCGGGGAGCTGTTTTTT. Translation gives CSARDLRDNTGELFF.